The entry below describes one T cell receptor beta chain. The data derive from a study of neoadjuvant anti-PD-1 for oral cavity cancer. The protocol was immunoSEQ multiplex PCR, while the TCRdb copy is restricted to in-frame clones and leaves out a portion. The sample lists over 80,000 clones, under 90% occurring once. These oral cavity squamous cell carcinomas were HPV-negative and locally advanced. Analysis of PBMCs was direct, with no culture step. The material was PBMCs, obtained before nivolumab (anti-PD-1) treatment. The receptor was isolated from a person between 40 and 85 years old with oral cavity squamous cell carcinoma.

As DNA, the CDR3 is TGTGCCAGCAGGGGCCTGGGAACAGTCCTTAGGGAGCAGTACTTC. Residues: CASRGLGTVLREQYF. The chain uses TRBV2 and TRBJ2-7; D ambiguous. V lost 6 bases to trimming and J lost 7 bases, with 22 bases between them. Germline loops: CDR1 SNHLY, CDR2 FYNNEI. The CDR3 is 15 amino acids.